The source of this T cell receptor beta chain is a study of T cells in Graves' hyperthyroidism and ophthalmopathy. This clonotype occurred many times. RNA transcripts provided the source from which TCR beta CDR3 regions were amplified. During a first-round RT-PCR of the TCR CDR3, the HTBI primer set was used. Each CDR3 protein is one row after TCRdb ran MiXCR on the multiplex PCR reads. The repertoire holds around 500,000 distinct CDR3 sequences, with around 15% as singletons. The ends were cut back, 9 bases at V and 8 bases at J, with 14 bases in the middle. Per germline, CDR1 MGHDK and CDR2 SYGVNS. The CDR3 totals 12 residues.

This chain connects TRBV25-1 to TRBJ2-1; possibly TRBD2 for D (5 bases). The sample taken for sequencing was blood. This TCR was sampled from a woman aged 40 to 50 with Graves' hyperthyroidism. The CDR3 sequence is CASRGLGDEQFF. Written as DNA, the CDR3 is TGTGCCAGTAGAGGGTTGGGCGATGAGCAGTTCTTC.